Below, 7 T cell receptor beta chains from the same sample are listed, as sequenced in a study of sequential checkpoint blockade in melanoma. Clones were read by immunoSEQ multiplex PCR, and TCRdb kept only the in-frame ones, dropping some. In the table there are roughly 5,000 clones, approximately 23% of which are singletons. Documented treatment: randomized to nivolumab then ipilimumab (arm A) or the reverse (arm B). The source material was tumor tissue (inferred from file names), sampled from a patient given nivolumab and ipilimumab in sequence. The receptors shown here come from a human donor with melanoma.

Many counts were recorded for this clone. CDR3 DNA sequence: TGTGCCAGCAGCCTCCCGGGACATGGTGTACCCCTCCACTTT. It encodes CASSLPGHGVPLHF. The V call is TRBV11-3, the J call TRBJ1-6; D is perhaps TRBD1 (6 bases). The germline V gene has CDR1 SGHNT and CDR2 YENEEA. This CDR3 is 14 amino acids long. With 5 bases removed from V and 12 bases from J, the gap between germline ends came to 17 bases.

This clone was observed at least ten times. This sequence joins TRBV11-3 and TRBJ2-5, with TRBD1 identical over 8 bases. V gave up 4 bases and J gave up 5 bases; unmatched junction bases: 6. The CDR3 covers 14 residues. Germline CDR1 and CDR2: SGHNT and YENEEA. The CDR3, as DNA: TGTGCCAGCAGCTCTGGACAGGGTTGGGAGACCCAGTACTTC. Protein product: CASSSGQGWETQYF.

This clone occurred a few times. V usage is TRBV6-8 and J usage is TRBJ2-2, with 10 nucleotides matching TRBD2. The CDR3 runs 17 residues. With 6 bases clipped from V and 1 base from J, the junction kept 8 bases outside the gene matches. Germline V CDR1 and CDR2: MNHGY, SAAAGT. The CDR3 nucleotides read TGTGCCAGCAGCCCCACGGGACTAGCGATGAACACCGGGGAGCTGTTTTTT. It is translated as CASSPTGLAMNTGELFF.

The table lists this clone with a few counts. V and J are TRBV9 and TRBJ1-1; D is possibly TRBD1 (6 bases). The length of the CDR3 is 14 residues. Germline V CDR1 and CDR2: SGDLS, YYNGEE. V was cut by 2 bases and J by 1 base, with 9 bases left in between. CDR3 residues: CASSVTGANTEAFF. The CDR3 region has the DNA TGTGCCAGCAGCGTGACAGGAGCGAACACTGAAGCTTTCTTT. The entire variable domain, with the rest obtained from reference TRBV9 and TRBJ1-1, is as follows: DSGVTQTPKHLITATGQRVTLRCSPRSGDLSVYWYQQSLDQGLQFLIQYYNGEERAKGNILERFSAQQFPDLHSELNLSSLELGDSALYFCASSVTGANTEAFFGQGTRLTVV.

A few counts support this clone. The chain joins TRBV6-8 to TRBJ1-5; D call uncertain. The CDR3 spans 13 residues. Germline CDR1 MNHGY, CDR2 SAAAGT. V was cut by 3 bases and J by 6 bases, with 9 bases left in between. The DNA of the CDR3 is TGTGCCAGCAGTTATGTCCGGGGTCAGCCCCAGCATTTT. The encoded protein is CASSYVRGQPQHF.

By share of the sample, this clone is medium-sized. DNA for the CDR3: TGTGCCAGTAGTATGGGGGGACTGTCAGATACGCAGTATTTT. This sequence encodes CASSMGGLSDTQYF. The rearrangement uses TRBV19 and TRBJ2-3; D is possibly TRBD2 (6 bases). The V end was cut by 3 bases, the J end by 4 bases, with 11 bases between. This CDR3 is 14 amino acids long. CDR1 is LNHDA and CDR2 is SQIVND in the germline V gene (reference sequence). Filled out from reference TRBV19 and TRBJ2-3, the complete variable domain reads DGGITQSPKYLFRKEGQNVTLSCEQNLNHDAMYWYRQDPGQGLRLIYYSQIVNDFQKGDIAEGYSVSREKKESFPLTVTSAQKNPTAFYLCASSMGGLSDTQYFGPGTRLTVL.

In its sample, this clone is large. J is TRBJ2-3 and V is TRBV11-3, with TRBD2 matching 11 bases. The junction had 2 bases not matched to a gene; V was cut back by 2 bases and J by 4 bases. The V gene's germline CDR1 is SGHNT and CDR2 YENEEA. This CDR3 comprises 15 residues. CDR3 loop: CASSLLAGGPDTQYF. CDR3 DNA: TGTGCCAGCAGCTTATTAGCGGGGGGGCCAGATACGCAGTATTTT. The full variable domain, with the rest looked up from reference TRBV11-3 and TRBJ2-3, is EAGVVQSPRYKIIEKKQPVAFWCNPISGHNTLYWYLQNLGQGPELLIRYENEEAVDDSQLPKDRFSAERLKGVDSTLKIQPAELGDSAVYLCASSLLAGGPDTQYFGPGTRLTVL.